The 20 T cell receptor beta chains reported below all come from one sample, sequenced in a study of human T cells and chemical hapten exposure. Time point indicated: patch test 2, 6 weeks after DPC sensitization. The treatment: therapeutic diphenylcyclopropenone sensitization with weekly scalp DPC. TCRdb passed the RACE reads through MiXCR, listing each CDR3 protein once. The sample has approximately 350,000 distinct CDR3 sequences; nearly 6.5% are singletons. Sequences were derived from whole blood, sampled in connection with sensitization to the hapten diphenylcyclopropenone (DPC). Every receptor here comes from a young woman with alopecia areata. Some clones in this sample may be carry-over from other donors' samples.

The chain employs TRBV5-6 and TRBJ2-1; no firm D call. Germline CDR1 SGHDT, CDR2 YYEEEE. CDR3 length: 12 residues. Trimming shortened V by 4 bases and J by 6 bases, and 8 bases separated the two germline ends. The CDR3 spells CASSRRLNEQFF. CDR3 DNA sequence: TGTGCCAGCAGCCGTCGACTCAATGAGCAGTTCTTC.

About this clonotype: One end of the junction is discordant with germline, which a read error may explain. This chain uses TRBV7-2 with TRBJ1-1, with no clear D. CDR3 length: 12 residues. Germline CDR1 SGHTA, CDR2 FQGNSA. The CDR3 loop reads CASSLEEVAPSF. The CDR3 region has the DNA TGTGCCAGCAGCTTAGAGGAGGTGGCCCCTTCCTTT.

V and J are TRBV7-9 and TRBJ2-6, with 10 positions matching TRBD1. The CDR3 has 19 residues. Germline V CDR1 and CDR2: SEHNR, FQNEAQ (reference sequence). V lost 3 bases to trimming and J lost 1 base; unmatched junction nucleotides: 9. DNA of the CDR3: TGTGCCAGCAGCTTCAAAGTTGGGACAGGGGTATCTGGGGCCAACGTCCTGACTTTC. This codes for CASSFKVGTGVSGANVLTF.

There are many counts of this clonotype. The chain combines TRBV5-5 with TRBJ1-6; 9 bases agree with TRBD1. V trimming: 7 bases; J trimming: 9 bases; junction bases outside the gene matches: 8. The CDR3 covers 14 residues. Germline V gene data show CDR1 as SGHKS and CDR2 as YYEKEE (reference sequence). The CDR3 coding sequence is TGTGCCAGCCATTTACAGGGGGCTAGTTCACCCCTCCACTTT. It translates to CASHLQGASSPLHF. Looking up the rest from reference TRBV5-5 and TRBJ1-6 gives the full variable domain: DAGVTQSPTHLIKTRGQQVTLRCSPISGHKSVSWYQQVLGQGPQFIFQYYEKEERGRGNFPDRFSARQFPNYSSELNVNALLLGDSALYLCASHLQGASSPLHFGNGTRLTVT.

This clonotype has a handful of counts. This sequence joins TRBV12-3 or TRBV12-4 and TRBJ1-1; the D gene is possibly TRBD1 (5 bases). Trimming pared 3 bases from V and 10 bases from J, leaving 12 bases between. The CDR3 loop spans 12 amino acids. This chain's CDR3 is CASSLLGAGAFF. The CDR3 DNA sequence: TGTGCCAGCAGTTTGCTTGGGGCGGGAGCTTTCTTT.

The sample holds a few counts of this clonotype. The chain has TRBV18 and TRBJ1-2, with 12 bases lining up with TRBD1. The ends lost 3 bases at V and 7 bases at J; junction bases unmatched: 15. This CDR3 spans 18 amino acids. The germline gives CDR1 KGHSH, CDR2 LQKENI. CDR3 protein: CASSPDVTGTGGESGYTF. CDR3 in DNA: TGTGCCAGCTCACCCGATGTGACCGGGACAGGGGGCGAAAGTGGCTACACCTTC.

This clonotype was observed many times. This chain joins TRBV20-1 and TRBJ1-1; D not certain. Germline V gene sequence: CDR1 DFQATT, CDR2 SNEGSKA (reference sequence). CDR3 length: 15 residues. V gave up 3 bases and J gave up 1 base, with 15 bases separating them. DNA for the CDR3: TGCAGTGCTAGCACTATTGACGGCAAGAACACTGAAGCTTTCTTT. Translation: CSASTIDGKNTEAFF.

This rearrangement joins TRBV6-2 or TRBV6-3 to TRBJ1-1; 7 bases are a match to TRBD1. The junction had 2 bases not matched to a gene; V was cut back by 5 bases and J by 5 bases. The CDR3 is 12 residues long. Germline loops: CDR1 MNHEY, CDR2 SVGEGT. CDR3 nucleotides: TGTGCCAGCAGTAGGGGGCCAACTGAAGCTTTCTTT. Translating gives CASSRGPTEAFF.

This clonotype was seen only a few times. The chain has TRBV6-4 and TRBJ1-4; D is unclear. The CDR3 sequence is 15 residues long. Germline loops: CDR1 MRHNA, CDR2 SNTAGT. Trimming took 8 bases from V and 0 from J, leaving 13 bases between them. The CDR3 DNA is TGTGCCAGCGGCCAGGTCCTTGCAACTAATGAAAAACTGTTTTTT. Translating gives CASGQVLATNEKLFF.

In its sample, this clonotype was seen many times. The rearrangement joins TRBV11-2 to TRBJ1-1; D uncertain. The CDR3 totals 16 residues. Trimming pared 3 bases from V and 3 bases from J, leaving 17 bases between. Germline loops: CDR1 SGHAT, CDR2 FQNNGV. CDR3 bases: TGTGCCAGCAGCTTTCCATCCCGGGTGGCGGACACTGAAGCTTTCTTT. Protein product: CASSFPSRVADTEAFF.

With respect to this clonotype: This may be a read error, as it is one base from a much larger clone. CDR3 nucleotides: TGTGCCAGCAGGACACTTAGCTCTGGAAACACCATATATTTT. Its translation is CASRTLSSGNTIYF. The rearrangement joins TRBV6-5 to TRBJ1-3, with D hard to call. Trimming took off 6 bases at V and 0 bases at J, with 9 bases between the two ends. This CDR3 has 14 amino acids. Germline V CDR1 and CDR2: MNHEY, SVGAGI.

V usage is TRBV4-2 and J usage is TRBJ2-5; tentatively, D is TRBD1 (6 bases). Trimming took 0 bases from V and 5 from J, leaving 13 bases between them. This CDR3 spans 15 amino acids. CDR1 and CDR2 (germline): LGHNA, YNFKEQ. CDR3 amino acids: CASSQEETGIETQYF. CDR3 DNA: TGTGCCAGCAGCCAAGAAGAAACAGGGATCGAGACCCAGTACTTC.

The chain links TRBV6-2 or TRBV6-3 to TRBJ1-1; no definite D call. The germline V gene encodes CDR1 MNHEY and CDR2 SVGEGT. The CDR3 length is 14 residues. The germline V and J ends were trimmed by 2 bases and 3 bases, with 10 bases remaining between them. This CDR3 reads CASSYERSDTEAFF. CDR3 bases: TGTGCCAGCAGTTACGAACGGTCCGACACTGAAGCTTTCTTT.

This sequence joins TRBV4-3 and TRBJ1-4, with TRBD1 identical over 11 bases. Germline V gene sequence: CDR1 LGHNA, CDR2 YSLEER. V trimming: 2 bases; J trimming: 8 bases; junction bases outside the gene matches: 7. CDR3 length: 16 amino acids. The CDR3 DNA reads TGCGCCAGCAGCCAAAGTCTTGGACAGGGGGCCGAAAAACTGTTTTTT. Protein: CASSQSLGQGAEKLFF.

This clonotype was observed many times. The chain links TRBV5-1 to TRBJ2-7, with 7 bases lining up with TRBD1. Trimming removed 4 bases from V and 2 bases from J; junction bases left unmatched: 6. This CDR3 has 14 amino acids. Per germline, CDR1 SGHRS and CDR2 YFSETQ. CDR3 amino acids: CASSLGQTPYEQYF. CDR3 nucleotides: TGCGCCAGCAGCCTGGGACAGACCCCCTACGAGCAGTACTTC.

The sample holds many counts of this clonotype. The rearrangement joins TRBV18 to TRBJ1-2; D gene uncertain. Looked up from germline, CDR1 is KGHSH and CDR2 is LQKENI. V gave up 4 bases and J gave up 2 bases, with 11 bases separating them. This CDR3 contains 14 residues. The CDR3 DNA follows: TGTGCCAGCTCACTCTGGACGGAAAACTATGGCTACACCTTC. Protein: CASSLWTENYGYTF.

This clonotype showed up just a few times. The V gene is TRBV20-1, the J gene TRBJ2-1; D not resolved. This CDR3 region has 13 residues. V was trimmed by 3 bases and J by 7 bases, leaving 13 bases between them. Germline-derived CDR1 and CDR2 are DFQATT and SNEGSKA (reference sequence). The CDR3 DNA is TGCAGTGCTAGTAGCCCGGACCAAAATGAGCAGTTCTTC. As protein: CSASSPDQNEQFF.

The J gene is TRBJ1-2, the V gene TRBV11-2; D uncertain. The germline gives CDR1 SGHAT, CDR2 FQNNGV. The CDR3 length is 15 residues. Trimming left V 5 bases short and J 4 bases short, with 17 bases between. The CDR3, as DNA: TGTGCCAGCAGCCCAGACTCACTCCGGGGCTATGGCTACACCTTC. It specifies CASSPDSLRGYGYTF.

CDR3 DNA sequence: TGTGCCAGCAGTTACTCGAAGCTGGGGGAGCCAGATACGCAGTATTTT. This translates into CASSYSKLGEPDTQYF. The chain has TRBV6-6 and TRBJ2-3; the D gene could be TRBD1 or TRBD2 (5 bases each). The V end lost 0 bases, the J end lost 4 bases, and 14 bases lay between the germline ends. The length of the CDR3 is 16 residues. CDR1 is MNHNY and CDR2 is SVGAGI in the germline V gene (reference sequence).

This clonotype has at least ten counts. The chain has TRBV20-1 and TRBJ1-5; 10 bases map to TRBD1. Germline CDR1 DFQATT, CDR2 SNEGSKA (reference sequence). The length of the CDR3 is 14 residues. The trim removed 0 bases at V and 4 bases at J, leaving 0 bases unmatched. CDR3 nucleotide sequence: TGCAGTGCTAGAGAGGACAGGGGGAATCAGCCCCAGCATTTT. Amino acid sequence: CSAREDRGNQPQHF.